This TCR beta chain was recorded in a study of graft-versus-host responses after intestinal transplantation. Overall study: Grafts were multivisceral, liver-intestinal, or isolated intestinal. Tacrolimus and steroids were given for around 3 years to all recipients after anti-thymocyte globulin induction.

As to this clone: Its antigen is still unknown.

Some clones are missing from TCRdb's copy, which holds only in-frame ones; the method was immunoSEQ multiplex PCR. Of 65,000 to 100,000 clones detected, about nine tenths appear once; the ten largest clones hold around 0.44%. Trimming at V came to 4 bases and at J to 2 bases, leaving 11 bases not matched to a gene. The CDR3 loop spans 18 amino acids. Per germline, CDR1 SEHNR and CDR2 FQNEAQ (reference sequence). The TCR comes from a human donor who was the organ donor for an intestinal transplant. Here the sequenced sample was unstimulated CD8+ T cells sorted from spleen or lymph node cells, taken before transplant. The chain couples TRBV7-9 to TRBJ2-5, with 12 bases fitting TRBD2. DNA of the CDR3: TGTGCCAGCAGCTCAGAACTAGCGGGGGGAATCCGGCAAGAGACCCAGTACTTC. It encodes CASSSELAGGIRQETQYF.